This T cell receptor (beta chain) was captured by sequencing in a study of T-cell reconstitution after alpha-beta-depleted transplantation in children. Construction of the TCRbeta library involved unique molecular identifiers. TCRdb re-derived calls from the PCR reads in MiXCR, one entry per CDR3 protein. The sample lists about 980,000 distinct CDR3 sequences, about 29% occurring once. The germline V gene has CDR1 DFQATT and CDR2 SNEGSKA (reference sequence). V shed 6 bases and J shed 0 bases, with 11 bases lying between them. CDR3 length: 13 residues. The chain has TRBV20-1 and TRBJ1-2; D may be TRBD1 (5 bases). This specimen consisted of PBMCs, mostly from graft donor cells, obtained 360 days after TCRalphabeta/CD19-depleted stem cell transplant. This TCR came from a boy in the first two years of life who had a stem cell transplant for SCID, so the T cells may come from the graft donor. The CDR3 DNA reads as TGCAGTGCAATGGGACTTTCTAACTATGGCTACACCTTC. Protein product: CSAMGLSNYGYTF.